This paragraph covers one T cell receptor beta chain sequence. What it recognizes is unknown. The CDR3 loop spans 12 amino acids. Germline V CDR1 and CDR2: ENHRY, SYGVKD. The V and J ends lost 4 bases and 8 bases respectively, with 11 bases between them. These data originate in a study of cytomegalovirus exposure and HLA in healthy donors. Both 60 Vbeta primers and 13 Jbeta primers went into the PCR. This table comes from immunoSEQ multiplex PCR, and its TCRdb copy is limited to in-frame clones, with some not included. The sample records roughly 150,000 clones, almost 85% being singletons. Study-wide findings and caveats: There were reportedly fewer N-insertions in an Asian-associated ancestry cluster than the roughly 700-donor mean, in a later analysis. A later analysis appeared to link common viral pathogens to several of the most significant clusters.

This receptor was taken from a man younger than 40 in good health and CMV-seropositive. Input material: PBMCs. The chain uses TRBV10-3 and TRBJ1-2; D not certain. The CDR3 bases are TGTGCCATCAGTGCTTTAGATTTGGGCTACACCTTC. Its protein product is CAISALDLGYTF.